The 21 T cell receptor beta chains below come from one sample, sequenced in a study of blood T cell repertoires in COVID-19. This table comes from immunoSEQ multiplex PCR, and its TCRdb copy is limited to in-frame clones, with some not included. The sample lists 350,000 to 400,000 clones, about 86% occurring once. Sequenced: peripheral blood. Source of these receptors: a woman aged 60 to 75 with COVID-19, enrolled during active disease.

CDR3 DNA: TGTGCCAGCAGTTCGAAATACGGGGAAGGGATCACCGGGGAGCTGTTTTTT. This encodes CASSSKYGEGITGELFF. The V call is TRBV7-7, the J call TRBJ2-2, with D maybe TRBD2 (5 bases). V lost 6 bases to trimming and J lost 4 bases, with 21 bases between them. This CDR3 region has 17 residues. Germline V lookup: CDR1 SSHAT, CDR2 FNYEAQ (reference sequence).

The chain employs TRBV6-6 and TRBJ2-1, with D unresolved. Germline-derived CDR1 and CDR2 are MNHNY and SVGAGI (reference sequence). CDR3 size: 14 residues. V shed 0 bases and J shed 8 bases, with 11 bases lying between them. The chain's CDR3 is CASSYSSWAHEQFF. DNA for the CDR3: TGTGCCAGCAGTTACTCGAGCTGGGCCCATGAGCAGTTCTTC.

This clone was recorded once. V and J are TRBV10-3 and TRBJ2-3; weak D call: TRBD2 (5 bases). CDR3 length: 14 amino acids. V shed 10 bases and J shed 5 bases, with 19 bases lying between them. Per the germline V gene, CDR1 is ENHRY and CDR2 is SYGVKD. In DNA form, the CDR3 reads TGTGCCACACAGCCGACTGCCGCGGGAGATACGCAGTATTTT. Protein sequence: CATQPTAAGDTQYF.

The genes are TRBV11-3 and TRBJ1-3; D is unclear. Trimming took 5 bases from V and 2 from J, leaving 10 bases between them. CDR1 is SGHNT, CDR2 YENEEA, per germline. This CDR3 has 14 amino acids. CDR3 coding DNA: TGTGCCAGCAGCCCGGGTCGGCCTGGAAACACCATATATTTT. Protein sequence: CASSPGRPGNTIYF.

The J gene is TRBJ1-2, the V gene TRBV29-1; no clear D. Germline V gene data show CDR1 as SQVTM and CDR2 as ANQGSEA. The CDR3 totals 15 residues. Trimming took 7 bases from V and 1 from J, leaving 19 bases between them. The CDR3 sequence is CSGGLTGFYNYGYTF. CDR3 nucleotide sequence: TGCAGCGGAGGCCTCACTGGCTTTTATAACTATGGCTACACCTTC.

The rearrangement joins TRBV3-1 (or the pseudogene TRBV3-2) to TRBJ2-5; the match to TRBD2 covers 10 bases. CDR1 and CDR2 from the germline V gene are LGHDT and YNNKEL (reference sequence). V trimming: 4 bases; J trimming: 3 bases; junction bases outside the gene matches: 2. The CDR3 consists of 14 residues. DNA for the CDR3: TGTGCCAGCAGCCTTAGCGGGGGGAAAGAGACCCAGTACTTC. It codes for CASSLSGGKETQYF.

The rearrangement uses TRBV7-9 and TRBJ2-5; possibly TRBD2 for D (6 bases). V lost 3 bases and J 5 bases, leaving 7 bases between the germline ends. This CDR3 comprises 12 residues. Germline V gene sequence: CDR1 SEHNR, CDR2 FQNEAQ (reference sequence). DNA of the CDR3: TGTGCCAGCAGCTTCAGCGGGGAGACCCAGTACTTC. Translating gives CASSFSGETQYF.

This clone has a handful of counts. This chain connects TRBV4-3 to TRBJ2-7; 10 bases fit TRBD1. The trim removed 1 base at V and 3 bases at J, leaving 0 bases unmatched. This CDR3 region has 14 residues. Per germline, CDR1 LGHNA and CDR2 YSLEER. CDR3 protein: CASSQGDRGYEQYF. The CDR3, as DNA: TGCGCCAGCAGCCAAGGGGACAGGGGCTACGAGCAGTACTTC.

This clone was seen just once. The chain recombines TRBV5-4 with TRBJ2-7; 9 bases agree with TRBD1. The CDR3 is 15 amino acids. Germline CDR1 SGHNT, CDR2 YYREEE (reference sequence). The V and J ends lost 4 bases and 0 bases, in that order; junction bases with no gene match: 5. The CDR3 region has the DNA TGTGCCAGCAGCCAACCGGGACAGGGCTCCTACGAGCAGTACTTC. As protein: CASSQPGQGSYEQYF.

The chain joins TRBV29-1 to TRBJ2-3, with D maybe TRBD1 (6 bases). V was cut by 7 bases and J by 1 base, with 15 bases left in between. Germline V CDR1 and CDR2: SQVTM, ANQGSEA. This CDR3 is built from 14 residues. CDR3 sequence: CSALGQARTDTQYF. Here the CDR3 DNA reads TGCAGCGCATTGGGACAAGCACGCACAGATACGCAGTATTTT.

This clone occurred once. This chain connects TRBV5-1 to TRBJ2-7, with D tentatively TRBD2 (6 bases). CDR1 is SGHRS, CDR2 YFSETQ, per germline. The CDR3 runs 14 residues. The V end was cut by 1 base, the J end by 1 base, with 9 bases between. The CDR3 sequence: CASSLIGGSYEQYF. The CDR3 nucleotides are TGCGCCAGCAGCTTGATCGGGGGTTCCTACGAGCAGTACTTC.

This rearrangement joins TRBV6-5 to TRBJ1-1; weak D call: TRBD1 (5 bases). V was shortened by 6 bases and J by 2 bases, with 7 bases between the two germline ends. Germline CDR1 is MNHEY and CDR2 is SVGAGI. The CDR3 has 12 amino acids. In DNA, the CDR3 is TGTGCCAGCAGGACAGTAAACACTGAAGCTTTCTTT. It is translated as CASRTVNTEAFF.

The rearrangement links TRBV28 to TRBJ1-2; D is undetermined. Trimming stripped 5 bases from V and 6 bases from J, with 10 bases between. CDR3 length: 12 residues. Germline assignment: CDR1 MDHEN and CDR2 SYDVKM. The CDR3 DNA is TGTGCCAGCAGTGCCCCGGGGAATGGCTACACCTTC. Translating it yields CASSAPGNGYTF.

The chain is built from TRBV2 and TRBJ2-3; tentative D call: TRBD2 (5 bases). V was clipped by 7 bases and J by 7 bases, with 18 bases between them. The CDR3 runs 14 residues. The germline gives CDR1 SNHLY, CDR2 FYNNEI. In DNA form, the CDR3 reads TGTGCCAGCACCCCGGGGTCCAAGGCGAATACGCAGTATTTT. Residues: CASTPGSKANTQYF.

The chain combines TRBV6-2 or TRBV6-3 with TRBJ2-5; TRBD2 matches at 11 bases. Per germline, CDR1 MNHEY and CDR2 SVGEGT. J was trimmed by 3 bases and V by 5 bases; bases with no gene match: 11. This CDR3 spans 17 amino acids. The CDR3 here is CASSKQISSGGKETQYF. Here the CDR3 DNA reads TGTGCCAGCAGTAAACAAATTTCTAGCGGGGGGAAAGAGACCCAGTACTTC.

The J gene is TRBJ2-7, the V gene TRBV4-1; perhaps TRBD2 as D (7 bases). Trimming pared 3 bases from V and 3 bases from J, leaving 18 bases between. There are 16 residues in the CDR3. Per the germline V gene, CDR1 is MGHRA and CDR2 is YSYEKL. Here the CDR3 reads CASSQMAGAGNYEQYF. In DNA, the CDR3 is TGCGCCAGCAGCCAGATGGCGGGGGCGGGGAACTACGAGCAGTACTTC.

The V gene is TRBV19, the J gene TRBJ1-2, with 7 bases matching TRBD1. Trimming removed 2 bases from V and 4 bases from J; junction bases left unmatched: 7. CDR1 and CDR2 (germline): LNHDA, SQIVND (reference sequence). The CDR3 runs 15 residues. The CDR3 region is CASSITTGMSYGYTF. For the CDR3, the DNA is TGTGCCAGTAGTATAACGACAGGGATGAGCTATGGCTACACCTTC.

The table lists this clone with a count of one. Distinct nucleotide sequences in the sample also encode this CDR3. The chain joins TRBV6-5 to TRBJ1-1; D is possibly TRBD1 (5 bases). The germline V gene encodes CDR1 MNHEY and CDR2 SVGAGI. There are 13 residues in the CDR3. V was clipped by 6 bases and J by 0 bases, with 8 bases between them. CDR3 protein: CASSDSLNTEAFF. Here the CDR3 DNA reads TGTGCCAGCAGCGACAGCTTGAACACTGAAGCTTTCTTT.

The chain uses TRBV6-5 and TRBJ2-1, with TRBD2 matching over 9 bases. With V trimmed by 3 bases and J by 7 bases, 7 bases remained unmatched. Germline CDR1 reads MNHEY; CDR2 reads SVGAGI. The CDR3 is 15 residues long. CDR3 in amino acids: CASSYLSGGKNEQFF. CDR3 bases: TGTGCCAGCAGTTATCTAAGCGGGGGGAAGAATGAGCAGTTCTTC.

This rearrangement joins TRBV4-2 to TRBJ2-5; 11 bases are a match to TRBD2. The CDR3 is 14 amino acids. With 4 bases clipped from V and 5 bases from J, the junction kept 3 bases outside the gene matches. CDR1 and CDR2 from the germline V gene are LGHNA and YNFKEQ. CDR3 protein: CASSPGLAVETQYF. The DNA of the CDR3 is TGTGCCAGCAGCCCGGGACTAGCGGTGGAGACCCAGTACTTC.

The chain employs TRBV6-5 and TRBJ1-6; TRBD1 might be the D (6 bases). V shed 11 bases and J shed 3 bases, with 17 bases lying between them. This CDR3 contains 15 residues. CDR1 is MNHEY, CDR2 SVGAGI, per germline. The CDR3 is CASRRVQGYNSPLHF. The CDR3 nucleotides are TGTGCCTCTCGGCGGGTACAGGGCTATAATTCACCCCTCCACTTT.